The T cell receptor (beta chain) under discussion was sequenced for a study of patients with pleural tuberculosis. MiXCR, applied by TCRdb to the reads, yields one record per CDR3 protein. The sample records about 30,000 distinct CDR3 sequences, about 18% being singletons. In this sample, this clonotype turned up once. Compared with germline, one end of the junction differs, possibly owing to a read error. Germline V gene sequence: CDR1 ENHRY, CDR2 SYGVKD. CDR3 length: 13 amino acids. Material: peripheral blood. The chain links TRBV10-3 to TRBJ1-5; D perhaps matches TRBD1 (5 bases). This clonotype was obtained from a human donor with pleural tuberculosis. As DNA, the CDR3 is TGTGCCATCAGTTTTGGGGGAATGGAGCCCCAACATTTT. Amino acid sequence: CAISFGGMEPQHF.